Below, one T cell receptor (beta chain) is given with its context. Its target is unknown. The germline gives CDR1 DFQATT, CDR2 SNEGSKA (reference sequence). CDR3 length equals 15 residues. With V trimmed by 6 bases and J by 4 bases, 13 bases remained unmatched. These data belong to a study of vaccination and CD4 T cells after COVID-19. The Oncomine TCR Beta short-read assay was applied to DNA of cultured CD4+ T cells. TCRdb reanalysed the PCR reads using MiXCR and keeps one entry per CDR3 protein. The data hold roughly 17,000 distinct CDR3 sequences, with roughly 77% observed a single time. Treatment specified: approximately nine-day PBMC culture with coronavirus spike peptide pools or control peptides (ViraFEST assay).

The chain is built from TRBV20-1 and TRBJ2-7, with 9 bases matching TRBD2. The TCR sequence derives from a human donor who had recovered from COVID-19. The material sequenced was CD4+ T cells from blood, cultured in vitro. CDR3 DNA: TGCAGTGCCCCGAATAGCGGGAGAGGGCGTTACGAGCAGTACTTC. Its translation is CSAPNSGRGRYEQYF.